This T cell receptor beta chain was recovered during a study of shared clonotypes between healthy human individuals. Libraries were prepared by immunoSEQ multiplex PCR; TCRdb keeps only in-frame clonotypes and omits some of them. The top ten hold less than 1.5% of the sample, which has some 1 million clones, around 74% seen once. CDR3 length: 12 residues. V was clipped by 3 bases and J by 8 bases, with 10 bases between them. Germline assignment: CDR1 MDHEN and CDR2 SYDVKM. The sample was memory CD4+ T cells sorted from blood. Noted subset: CD45RA-negative fraction. The chain joins TRBV28 to TRBJ1-2; the D gene is possibly TRBD1 (5 bases). The receptor was isolated from a man aged 18-30 years in good health. CDR3 DNA: TGTGCCAGCAGTTTCGGGGGAAGGGGCTACACCTTC. Encoded protein: CASSFGGRGYTF.